These 21 T cell receptor beta chains originate from one sample sequenced in a study of cytomegalovirus exposure and HLA in healthy donors. Use of 60 Vbeta and 13 Jbeta primers characterized the PCR. The assay was immunoSEQ multiplex PCR, and TCRdb's table has in-frame clones only and misses some. The data hold roughly 190,000 clones, with 84% observed a single time. The sample was PBMCs. These receptor sequences come from a woman aged 45-65 years in good health and CMV-seropositive.

The genes are TRBV5-5 and TRBJ1-2; a possible D gene is TRBD1 (6 bases). Germline assignment: CDR1 SGHKS and CDR2 YYEKEE (reference sequence). The CDR3 is made up of 14 amino acids. V was shortened by 0 bases and J by 8 bases, with 14 bases between the two germline ends. The CDR3 reads CASSLGPGADGYTF. CDR3 DNA: TGTGCCAGCAGCTTGGGGCCAGGGGCGGACGGCTACACCTTC.

The chain joins TRBV19 to TRBJ2-3; D is possibly TRBD1 (6 bases). Looked up from germline, CDR1 is LNHDA and CDR2 is SQIVND (reference sequence). The CDR3 extends over 16 amino acids. V dropped 4 bases and J dropped 2 bases, with 16 bases sitting between them. The CDR3 loop reads CASSKMTGPITDTQYF. The CDR3 DNA reads TGTGCCAGTAGTAAGATGACAGGACCCATCACAGATACGCAGTATTTT.

CDR3 region: CASRTGSQPNSPLHF. The CDR3 DNA is TGTGCCAGCAGGACAGGGTCCCAACCTAATTCACCCCTCCACTTT. The rearrangement links TRBV2 to TRBJ1-6, with 7 bases that match TRBD1. CDR3 size: 15 residues. Germline CDR1 reads SNHLY; CDR2 reads FYNNEI. V was pared by 6 bases and J by 6 bases, with 8 bases of the junction left unmatched.

The chain has TRBV10-2 and TRBJ1-1, with D tentatively TRBD1 (5 bases). Germline values: CDR1 WSHSY, CDR2 SAAADI. V was pared by 1 base and J by 1 base, with 22 bases between. This CDR3 is 19 amino acids long. This chain's CDR3 is CASSEYPSASGAPNTEAFF. The CDR3 DNA sequence: TGCGCCAGCAGTGAGTACCCTTCGGCCTCTGGGGCCCCGAACACTGAAGCTTTCTTT.

V gene TRBV5-6 combines with J gene TRBJ2-7; 10 nucleotides line up with TRBD2. The CDR3 contains 16 residues. CDR1 is SGHDT, CDR2 YYEEEE, per germline. With V trimmed by 4 bases and J by 3 bases, 10 bases remained unmatched. This CDR3 reads CASSKSSGGGLYEQYF. The CDR3 nucleotides read TGTGCCAGCAGCAAATCTAGCGGGGGTGGACTCTACGAGCAGTACTTC.

This chain links TRBV10-1 with TRBJ1-3; D may be TRBD1 (6 bases). Germline loops: CDR1 WNHNN, CDR2 SYGVQD (reference sequence). The CDR3 is 16 amino acids. Trimming removed 1 base from V and 2 bases from J, with 12 bases in between. The CDR3: CASSEFTGITGNTIYF. The CDR3 nucleotides are TGCGCCAGCAGTGAGTTTACAGGGATTACTGGAAACACCATATATTTT.

This clone was observed a handful of times. The chain recombines TRBV4-3 with TRBJ2-7; 7 bases align to TRBD1. This CDR3 is built from 15 residues. Losses at the gene ends were 3 bases for V and 3 bases for J; bases not matched to a gene: 8. Germline CDR1 LGHNA, CDR2 YSLEER. The chain's CDR3 is CASSHSQGYFYEQYF. The CDR3 DNA is TGCGCCAGCAGCCACTCACAGGGGTACTTCTACGAGCAGTACTTC.

The chain has TRBV6-4 and TRBJ1-2; TRBD1 matches at 8 bases. The length of the CDR3 is 15 residues. The V and J ends lost 6 bases and 0 bases, in that order; junction bases with no gene match: 6. The germline CDR1 and CDR2 sequences are MRHNA and SNTAGT. The CDR3 DNA reads TGTGCCAGCAGAAGGACAGGGTCCACTAACTATGGCTACACCTTC. This codes for CASRRTGSTNYGYTF.

V is TRBV6-1 and J is TRBJ2-3; the D is unclear. V lost 7 bases and J lost 2, with 4 bases in between. The CDR3 contains 11 residues. Looked up from germline, CDR1 is MNHNS and CDR2 is SASEGT. CDR3 in DNA: TGTGCCAGCACCTTCACAGATACGCAGTATTTT. This codes for CASTFTDTQYF.

This chain connects TRBV4-1 to TRBJ2-2, with 9 bases identical to TRBD2. V gave up 5 bases and J gave up 5 bases; unmatched junction bases: 12. The CDR3 length is 17 residues. Germline lookup yields CDR1 MGHRA and CDR2 YSYEKL. CDR3 coding DNA: TGCGCCAGCAGCAGTGTTCTGGGACTAGCTTATACCGGGGAGCTGTTTTTT. Translating it yields CASSSVLGLAYTGELFF.

This chain connects TRBV4-1 to TRBJ1-1; 7 positions match TRBD1. J was trimmed by 4 bases and V by 1 base; bases with no gene match: 24. The CDR3 totals 21 residues. The germline gives CDR1 MGHRA, CDR2 YSYEKL. CDR3 bases: TGCGCCAGCAGCCAAGTGAGGAGTCCCGGGACAGCGTCAAGCAGGAGCACTGAAGCTTTCTTT. Translated: CASSQVRSPGTASSRSTEAFF.

V and J are TRBV6-6 and TRBJ1-1; no clear D gene. Germline V gene lookup returns CDR1 MNHNY and CDR2 SVGAGI (reference sequence). Between the trimmed V and J ends, which lost 4 bases and 8 bases, there was a span of 8 bases. There are 11 residues in the CDR3. CDR3 region: CASSSVVEAFF. The CDR3 DNA reads as TGTGCCAGCAGTTCGGTTGTGGAAGCTTTCTTT.

V is TRBV5-6 and J is TRBJ2-7, with D perhaps matching TRBD1 (5 bases). V was clipped by 2 bases and J by 2 bases, with 11 bases between them. The CDR3 runs to 14 residues. Per germline, CDR1 SGHDT and CDR2 YYEEEE. The CDR3 is CASSFRQNPYEQYF. The CDR3 DNA reads as TGTGCCAGCAGCTTTCGACAGAATCCCTACGAGCAGTACTTC.

J is TRBJ2-6 and V is TRBV6-6, with 7 bases fitting TRBD1. This CDR3 region has 14 residues. Unmatched junction bases numbered 2, after V lost 6 bases and J lost 3 bases. The germline gives CDR1 MNHNY, CDR2 SVGAGI (reference sequence). CDR3 coding DNA: TGTGCCAGCAGAGGGGGCGGTGGGGCCAACGTCCTGACTTTC. This gives the protein CASRGGGGANVLTF.

This clone appeared once. V gene TRBV9 combines with J gene TRBJ2-2, with D possibly matching TRBD2 (7 bases). CDR1 SGDLS and CDR2 YYNGEE come from the germline V gene. V was pared by 1 base and J by 4 bases, with 11 bases between. The CDR3 length is 15 residues. The CDR3 is CASSVRGGATGELFF. CDR3 DNA sequence: TGTGCCAGCAGCGTACGAGGGGGGGCCACCGGGGAGCTGTTTTTT.

The chain links TRBV30 to TRBJ1-5; perhaps TRBD1 as D (6 bases). Trimming stripped 2 bases from V and 3 bases from J, with 11 bases between. The CDR3 extends over 14 amino acids. CDR1 is GTSNPN and CDR2 is SVGIG in the germline V gene (reference sequence). CDR3 sequence reads: CAWSPGQPNQPQHF. The CDR3 DNA reads as TGTGCCTGGAGTCCTGGACAGCCCAATCAGCCCCAGCATTTT.

About this clone itself: Relative to the germline gene, one junction end is altered; a read error may explain this. The CDR3 is CSSSSTGGSYEQYF. The CDR3 coding sequence is TGTTCCAGCAGCTCCACAGGGGGCTCCTACGAGCAGTACTTC. The chain joins TRBV7-9 to TRBJ2-5, with 8 positions matching TRBD1. The J call may be wrong; the DNA end is better matched by TRBJ2-7. This CDR3 region has 14 residues. Per germline, CDR1 SEHNR and CDR2 FQNEAQ (reference sequence).

A remark on this clone: The DNA is omitted, as the CDR3 cannot be located on it reliably, and the CDR3 follows TCRdb's listing. This chain uses TRBV19 with TRBJ2-5; the table calls TRBD1, which could not be checked here. The CDR3 length is 13 residues, termini included. Germline V gene data show CDR1 as LNHDA and CDR2 as SQIVND (reference sequence). The CDR3 protein is CASSILAQETQYF.

In DNA, the CDR3 is TGTGCCAGCAGCTTGTGGGGCGTGGGGCAGTACTTC. Residues: CASSLWGVGQYF. This chain joins TRBV5-6 and TRBJ2-7; D perhaps matches TRBD1 (5 bases). The CDR3 contains 12 residues. Germline assignment: CDR1 SGHDT and CDR2 YYEEEE. V lost 1 base and J lost 9, with 11 bases in between.

V is TRBV6-5 and J is TRBJ2-7; a possible D gene is TRBD2 (5 bases). This CDR3 is built from 14 residues. CDR1 and CDR2 from the germline V gene are MNHEY and SVGAGI. V was cut by 2 bases and J by 3 bases, with 11 bases left in between. The CDR3 spells CASSYARTRYEQYF. For the CDR3, the DNA is TGTGCCAGCAGTTACGCACGGACTCGCTACGAGCAGTACTTC.

CDR3 sequence reads: CASSYSGGSYNEQFF. CDR3 nucleotide sequence: TGTGCCAGCAGTTACTCAGGGGGAAGCTACAATGAGCAGTTCTTC. V and J are TRBV6-6 and TRBJ2-1, with D tentatively TRBD1 (6 bases). This CDR3 has 15 residues. Germline loops: CDR1 MNHNY, CDR2 SVGAGI (reference sequence). V lost 0 bases and J lost 3, with 9 bases in between.